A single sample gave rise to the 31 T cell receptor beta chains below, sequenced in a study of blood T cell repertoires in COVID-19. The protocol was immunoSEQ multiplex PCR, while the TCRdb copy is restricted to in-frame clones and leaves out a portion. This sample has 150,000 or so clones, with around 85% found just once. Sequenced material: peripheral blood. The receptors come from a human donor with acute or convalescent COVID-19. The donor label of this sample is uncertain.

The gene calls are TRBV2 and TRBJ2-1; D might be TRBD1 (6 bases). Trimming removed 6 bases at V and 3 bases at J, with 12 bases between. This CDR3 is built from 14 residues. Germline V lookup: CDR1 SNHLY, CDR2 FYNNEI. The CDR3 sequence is CASRDRALYNEQFF. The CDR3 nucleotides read TGTGCCAGCAGGGACAGAGCCCTCTACAATGAGCAGTTCTTC.

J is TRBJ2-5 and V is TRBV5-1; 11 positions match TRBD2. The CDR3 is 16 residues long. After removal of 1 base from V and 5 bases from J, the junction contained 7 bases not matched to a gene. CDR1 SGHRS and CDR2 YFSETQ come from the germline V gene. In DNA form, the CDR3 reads TGCGCCAGCAGCTTGTCTAGCGGGGGGCGGAGGGAGACCCAGTACTTC. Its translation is CASSLSSGGRRETQYF. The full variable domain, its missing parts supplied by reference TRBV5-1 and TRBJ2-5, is KAGVTQTPRYLIKTRGQQVTLSCSPISGHRSVSWYQQTPGQGLQFLFEYFSETQRNKGNFPGRFSGRQFSNSRSEMNVSTLELGDSALYLCASSLSSGGRRETQYFGPGTRLLVL.

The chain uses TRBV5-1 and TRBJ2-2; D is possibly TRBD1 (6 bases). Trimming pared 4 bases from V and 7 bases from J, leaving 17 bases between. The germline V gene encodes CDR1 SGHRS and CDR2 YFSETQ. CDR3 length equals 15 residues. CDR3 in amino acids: CASSPTGLGGGELFF. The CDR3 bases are TGCGCCAGCAGCCCGACAGGCTTAGGCGGCGGGGAGCTGTTTTTT.

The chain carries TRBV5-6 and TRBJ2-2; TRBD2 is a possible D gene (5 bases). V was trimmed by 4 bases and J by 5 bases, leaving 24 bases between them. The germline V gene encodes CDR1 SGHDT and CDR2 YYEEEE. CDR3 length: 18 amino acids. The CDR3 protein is CASSPLGGPEGRTGELFF. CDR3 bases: TGTGCCAGCAGCCCACTCGGTGGCCCCGAGGGTAGGACCGGGGAGCTGTTTTTT.

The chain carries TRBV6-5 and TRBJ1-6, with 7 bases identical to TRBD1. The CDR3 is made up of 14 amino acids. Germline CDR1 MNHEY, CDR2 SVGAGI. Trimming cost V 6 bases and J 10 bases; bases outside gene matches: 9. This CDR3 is CASRPTGLGSPLHF. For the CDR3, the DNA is TGTGCCAGCAGGCCGACAGGGTTAGGGTCACCCCTCCACTTT.

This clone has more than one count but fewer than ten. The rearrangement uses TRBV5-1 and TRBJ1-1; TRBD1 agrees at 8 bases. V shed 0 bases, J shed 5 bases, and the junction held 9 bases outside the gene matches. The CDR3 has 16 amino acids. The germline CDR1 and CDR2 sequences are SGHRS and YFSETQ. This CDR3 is CASSLAGQGGGTEAFF. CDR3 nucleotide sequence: TGCGCCAGCAGCTTGGCCGGACAGGGTGGAGGAACTGAAGCTTTCTTT.

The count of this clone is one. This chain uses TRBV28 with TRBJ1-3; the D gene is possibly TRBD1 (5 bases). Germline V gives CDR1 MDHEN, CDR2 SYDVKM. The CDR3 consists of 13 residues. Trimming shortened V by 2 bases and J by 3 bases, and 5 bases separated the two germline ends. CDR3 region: CASSLQGGNTIYF. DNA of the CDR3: TGTGCCAGCAGTTTACAGGGTGGAAACACCATATATTTT.

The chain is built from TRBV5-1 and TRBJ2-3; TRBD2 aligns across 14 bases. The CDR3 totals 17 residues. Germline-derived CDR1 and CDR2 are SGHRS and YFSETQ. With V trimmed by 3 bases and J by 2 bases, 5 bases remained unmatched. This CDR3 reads CASSSGLAGGDTDTQYF. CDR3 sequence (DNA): TGCGCCAGCAGCTCAGGACTAGCGGGGGGCGACACAGATACGCAGTATTTT.

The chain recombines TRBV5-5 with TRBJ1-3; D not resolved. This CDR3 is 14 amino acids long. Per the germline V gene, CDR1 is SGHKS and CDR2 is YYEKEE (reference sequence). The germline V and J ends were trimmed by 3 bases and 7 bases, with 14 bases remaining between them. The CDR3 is CASSSAASVNTIYF. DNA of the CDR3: TGTGCCAGCAGCTCGGCGGCTTCTGTGAACACCATATATTTT.

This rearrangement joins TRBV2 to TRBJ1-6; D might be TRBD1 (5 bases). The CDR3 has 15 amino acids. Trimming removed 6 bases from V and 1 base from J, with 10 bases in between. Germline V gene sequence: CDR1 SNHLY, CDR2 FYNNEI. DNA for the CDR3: TGTGCCAGCAGAATACAGGCGTCCTATAATTCACCCCTCCACTTT. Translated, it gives CASRIQASYNSPLHF.

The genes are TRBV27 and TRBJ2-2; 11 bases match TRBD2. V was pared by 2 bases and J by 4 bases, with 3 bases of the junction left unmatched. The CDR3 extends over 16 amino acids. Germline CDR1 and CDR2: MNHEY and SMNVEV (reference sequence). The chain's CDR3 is CASSLLAGGGTGELFF. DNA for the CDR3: TGTGCCAGCAGTTTACTAGCGGGGGGAGGCACCGGGGAGCTGTTTTTT.

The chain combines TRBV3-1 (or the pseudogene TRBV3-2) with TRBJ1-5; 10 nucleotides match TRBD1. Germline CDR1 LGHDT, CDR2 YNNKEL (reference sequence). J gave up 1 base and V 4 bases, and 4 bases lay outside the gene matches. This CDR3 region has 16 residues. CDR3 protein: CASSLGQGMSNQPQHF. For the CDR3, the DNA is TGTGCCAGCAGCCTGGGACAGGGGATGAGCAATCAGCCCCAGCATTTT.

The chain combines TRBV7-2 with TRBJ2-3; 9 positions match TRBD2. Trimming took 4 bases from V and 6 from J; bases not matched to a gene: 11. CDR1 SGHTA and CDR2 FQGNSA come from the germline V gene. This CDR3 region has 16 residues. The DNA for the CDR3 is TGTGCCAGCAGCTCCCAGCGGGGACTAGCTTCTGATACGCAGTATTTT. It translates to CASSSQRGLASDTQYF.

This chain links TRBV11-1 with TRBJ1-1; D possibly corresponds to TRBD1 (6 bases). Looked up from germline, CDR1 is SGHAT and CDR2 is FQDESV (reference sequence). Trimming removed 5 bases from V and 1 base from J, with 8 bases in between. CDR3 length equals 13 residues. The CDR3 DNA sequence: TGTGCCAGCAGCCGGACAGAGAACACTGAAGCTTTCTTT. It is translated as CASSRTENTEAFF.

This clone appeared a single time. CDR3 protein: CASSFNPGGTNYGYTF. The CDR3 nucleotides are TGTGCCAGCAGTTTCAACCCAGGGGGGACGAACTATGGCTACACCTTC. This sequence joins TRBV27 and TRBJ1-2, with TRBD1 identical over 7 bases. V trimming: 3 bases; J trimming: 2 bases; junction bases outside the gene matches: 9. Germline CDR1 reads MNHEY; CDR2 reads SMNVEV (reference sequence). The CDR3 covers 16 residues.

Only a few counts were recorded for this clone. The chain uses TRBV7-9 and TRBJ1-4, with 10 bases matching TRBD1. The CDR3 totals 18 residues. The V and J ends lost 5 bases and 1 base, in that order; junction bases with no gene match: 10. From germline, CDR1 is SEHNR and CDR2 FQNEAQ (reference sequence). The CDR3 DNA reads TGTGCCAGCAGCCCCCGACAGGGGGCGGGCCTAACTAATGAAAAACTGTTTTTT. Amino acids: CASSPRQGAGLTNEKLFF.

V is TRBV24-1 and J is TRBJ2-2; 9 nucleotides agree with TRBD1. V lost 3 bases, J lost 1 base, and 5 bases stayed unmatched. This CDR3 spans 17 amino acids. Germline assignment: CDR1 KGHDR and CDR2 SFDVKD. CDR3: CATSDPMGQGNTGELFF. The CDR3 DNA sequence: TGTGCCACCAGTGATCCGATGGGACAGGGGAACACCGGGGAGCTGTTTTTT.

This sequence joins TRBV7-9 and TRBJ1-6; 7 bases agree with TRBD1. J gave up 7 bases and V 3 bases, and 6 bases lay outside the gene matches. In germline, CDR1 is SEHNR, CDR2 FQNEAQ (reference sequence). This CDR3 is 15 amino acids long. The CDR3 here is CASSLQDRANSPLHF. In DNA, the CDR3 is TGTGCCAGCAGCTTGCAAGACAGGGCAAATTCACCCCTCCACTTT. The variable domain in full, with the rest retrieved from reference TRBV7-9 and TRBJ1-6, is DTGVSQNPRHKITKRGQNVTFRCDPISEHNRLYWYRQTLGQGPEFLTYFQNEAQLEKSRLLSDRFSAERPKGSFSTLEIQRTEQGDSAMYLCASSLQDRANSPLHFGNGTRLTVT.

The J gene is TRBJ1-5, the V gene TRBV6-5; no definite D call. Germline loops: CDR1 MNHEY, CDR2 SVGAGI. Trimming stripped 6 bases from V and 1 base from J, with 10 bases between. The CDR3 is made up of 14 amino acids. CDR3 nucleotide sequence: TGTGCCAGCAGGCTCAGACAAAGCAATCAGCCCCAGCATTTT. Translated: CASRLRQSNQPQHF.

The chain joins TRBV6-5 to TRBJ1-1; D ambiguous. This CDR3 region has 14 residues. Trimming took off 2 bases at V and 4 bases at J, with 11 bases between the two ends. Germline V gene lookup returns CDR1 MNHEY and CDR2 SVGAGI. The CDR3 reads CASSYEGPSTEAFF. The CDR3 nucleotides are TGTGCCAGCAGTTACGAGGGCCCGAGCACTGAAGCTTTCTTT.

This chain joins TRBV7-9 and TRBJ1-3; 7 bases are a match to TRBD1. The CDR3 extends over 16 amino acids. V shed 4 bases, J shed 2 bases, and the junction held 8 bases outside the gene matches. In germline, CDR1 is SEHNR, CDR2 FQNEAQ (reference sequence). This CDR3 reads CASSWGQLRTGNTIYF. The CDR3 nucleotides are TGTGCCAGCAGCTGGGGACAGCTAAGAACTGGAAACACCATATATTTT.

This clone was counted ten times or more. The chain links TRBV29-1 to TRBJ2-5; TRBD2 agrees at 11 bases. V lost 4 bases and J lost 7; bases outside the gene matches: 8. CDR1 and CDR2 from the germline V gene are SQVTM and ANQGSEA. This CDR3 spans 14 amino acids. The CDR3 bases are TGCAGCGTTGCTACTAGCGGGGGTAGTGGGACCCAGTACTTC. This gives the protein CSVATSGGSGTQYF.

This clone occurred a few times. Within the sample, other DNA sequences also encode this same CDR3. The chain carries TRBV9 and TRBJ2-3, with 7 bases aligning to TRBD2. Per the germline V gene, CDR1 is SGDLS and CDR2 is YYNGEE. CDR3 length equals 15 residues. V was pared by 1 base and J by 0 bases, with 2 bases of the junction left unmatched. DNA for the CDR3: TGTGCCAGCAGCGTAACGGGGGGAAGCACAGATACGCAGTATTTT. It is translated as CASSVTGGSTDTQYF.

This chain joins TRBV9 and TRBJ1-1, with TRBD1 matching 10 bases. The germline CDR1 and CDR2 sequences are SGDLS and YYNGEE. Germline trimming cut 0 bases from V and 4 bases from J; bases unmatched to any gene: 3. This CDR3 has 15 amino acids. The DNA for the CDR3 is TGTGCCAGCAGCGTAGGAGGACAGGGGGTCACTGAAGCTTTCTTT. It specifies CASSVGGQGVTEAFF.

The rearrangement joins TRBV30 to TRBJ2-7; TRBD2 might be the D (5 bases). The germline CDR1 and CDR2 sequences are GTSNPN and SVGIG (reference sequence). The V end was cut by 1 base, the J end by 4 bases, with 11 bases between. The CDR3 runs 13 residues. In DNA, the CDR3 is TGTGCCTGGAGTGGAGACTACGGGTACGAGCAGTACTTC. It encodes CAWSGDYGYEQYF. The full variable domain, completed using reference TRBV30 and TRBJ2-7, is SQTIHQWPATLVQPVGSPLSLECTVEGTSNPNLYWYRQAAGRGLQLLFYSVGIGQISSEVPQNLSASRPQDRQFILSSKKLLLSDSGFYLCAWSGDYGYEQYFGPGTRLTVT.

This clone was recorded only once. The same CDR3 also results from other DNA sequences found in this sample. DNA of the CDR3: TGTGCCAGCTCTCCGGGACAGGGCAATCAGCCCCAGCATTTT. Amino acid sequence: CASSPGQGNQPQHF. The chain employs TRBV18 and TRBJ1-5; 8 nucleotides line up with TRBD1. Unmatched junction bases numbered 3, after V lost 6 bases and J lost 2 bases. The CDR3 loop spans 14 amino acids. Germline V gene sequence: CDR1 KGHSH, CDR2 LQKENI.

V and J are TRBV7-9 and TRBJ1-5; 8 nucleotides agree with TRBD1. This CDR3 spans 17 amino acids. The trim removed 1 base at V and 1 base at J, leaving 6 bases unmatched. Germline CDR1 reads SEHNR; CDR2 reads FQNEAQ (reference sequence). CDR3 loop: CASSLEGSGGSNQPQHF. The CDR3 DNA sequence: TGTGCCAGCAGCTTAGAGGGCTCAGGGGGCAGCAATCAGCCCCAGCATTTT.

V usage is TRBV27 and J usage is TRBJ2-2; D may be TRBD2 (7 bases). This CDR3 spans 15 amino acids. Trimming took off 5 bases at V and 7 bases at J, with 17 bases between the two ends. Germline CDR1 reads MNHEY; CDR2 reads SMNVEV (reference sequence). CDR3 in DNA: TGTGCCAGCAGTCTAGGACAGAGGGGGGGCGGGGAGCTGTTTTTT. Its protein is CASSLGQRGGGELFF.

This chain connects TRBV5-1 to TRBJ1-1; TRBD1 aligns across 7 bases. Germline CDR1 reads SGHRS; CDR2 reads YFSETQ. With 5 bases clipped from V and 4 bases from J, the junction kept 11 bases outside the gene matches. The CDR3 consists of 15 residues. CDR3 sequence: CASRNRQGSITEAFF. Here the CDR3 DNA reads TGCGCCAGCAGGAACAGACAGGGAAGCATCACTGAAGCTTTCTTT.

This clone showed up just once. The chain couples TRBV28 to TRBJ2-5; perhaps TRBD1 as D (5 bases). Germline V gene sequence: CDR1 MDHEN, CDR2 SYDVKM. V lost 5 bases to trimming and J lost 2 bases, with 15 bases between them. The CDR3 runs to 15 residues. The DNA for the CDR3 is TGTGCCAGCAGTCCACTCGGACAAAATCAAGAGACCCAGTACTTC. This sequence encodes CASSPLGQNQETQYF. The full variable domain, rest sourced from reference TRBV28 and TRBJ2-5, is DVKVTQSSRYLVKRTGEKVFLECVQDMDHENMFWYRQDPGLGLRLIYFSYDVKMKEKGDIPEGYSVSREKKERFSLILESASTNQTSMYLCASSPLGQNQETQYFGPGTRLLVL.

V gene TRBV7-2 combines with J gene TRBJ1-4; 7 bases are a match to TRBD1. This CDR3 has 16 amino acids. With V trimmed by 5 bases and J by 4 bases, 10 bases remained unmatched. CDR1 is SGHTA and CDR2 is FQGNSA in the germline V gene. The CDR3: CASSPSPRDSNEKLFF. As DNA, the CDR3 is TGTGCCAGCAGCCCAAGCCCCCGGGACAGTAATGAAAAACTGTTTTTT.